This record concerns one T cell receptor beta chain sequence. No cognate antigen has been identified for it. No base quality values were provided; no much bigger clone lies one nucleotide off. The data were taken from a study of blood T cell repertoires in COVID-19 (dated by TCRdb to the early 2020s). Concerning the study at large: Samples from collaborators originated in the United States, Italy and Spain and spanned both the acute and convalescent phases of COVID-19. The prospective study material was composed of cDNA or gDNA derived from T cells, B-cell-depleted T cells, or PBMCs. The dataset comprised deeply sampled blood TCRbeta repertoires from subjects exposed to, actively infected with, or recovered from COVID-19. The repertoires were released in a freely available public database intended as a resource for research on the immune response to SARS-CoV-2. The samples were drawn from the first 160 participants of the ongoing ImmuneRACE study and from 950 to 1,500 subjects provided by 6 global collaborators. The sample metadata nearly always contained a de-identified subject ID, COVID-19 status, age in years and sex. Where available, HLA class I and class II types were taken from metadata supplied by the sample provider and were not determined by assay-based typing.

In the prospective study, participants were about 18 to 100 years old, resided in about two dozen geographic areas of the United States, and were enrolled through a virtual design. In the prospective study, participants were assigned to cohorts based on the clinical history participants reported in a screening survey and a study questionnaire. Exposed participants had been in contact with someone with a PCR-confirmed or clinician-diagnosed COVID-19 case within 2 weeks of study entry. In the prospective study, whole blood, serum and a nasopharyngeal or oropharyngeal swab were collected from each participant by mobile phlebotomists. Prospective study participants could optionally give additional blood draws and questionnaires over an approximately two-month period. Before DNA extraction, blood samples from the prospective study were shipped at room temperature or frozen. What the study reported, not specific to this receptor: Clinical and demographic metadata were provided uncurated, with the amount varying by source and participant.

From cysteine to phenylalanine, the CDR3 is 14 amino acids long. Of the read, only the CDR3 DNA is kept; its 42 bases are in frame from base 1. V lost 6 bases and J lost 4 bases, and the count of bases not matched to a germline gene is 6. In the germline V gene, CDR1 corresponds to WSHSY and CDR2 to SAAADI. The immunoSEQ Assay, a bias-controlled multiplex PCR, was used to amplify TCRbeta CDR3 regions from genomic DNA. The authors processed their data as follows. Nucleated cell counts per sample were estimated from amplification of reference gene primers within the assay. To quantify the absolute abundance of each unique TCRbeta CDR3 rearrangement, sequence reads were collapsed and filtered. Productive Simpson clonality was computed per sample as the square root of Simpson's diversity index over productive rearrangements. What TCRdb holds here is the immuneACCESS table cut down to in-frame rearrangements. Part of the clones is not present; checked against another copy, under half of the missing clones reflect an unresolved V gene, and the others are unexplained. V and J calls and clone size are copied from that table; D and trimming were computed from the DNA. A total of 200,000 to 250,000 clones appear in this sample, 80% to 90% of them only once. About 3.5% of the sample lies in the top ten.

The rearranged segments are TRBV10-2 and TRBJ1-5; 7 nucleotides in the junction match TRBD1. The sample was PBMCs or T cells enriched from blood (not recorded which). The receptor comes from a woman aged 30 to 39 who had been exposed to COVID-19. The sequenced DNA: TGCGCCAGCAGGCCGGGACAGAATAATCAGCCCCAGCATTTT. It translates to CASRPGQNNQPQHF.